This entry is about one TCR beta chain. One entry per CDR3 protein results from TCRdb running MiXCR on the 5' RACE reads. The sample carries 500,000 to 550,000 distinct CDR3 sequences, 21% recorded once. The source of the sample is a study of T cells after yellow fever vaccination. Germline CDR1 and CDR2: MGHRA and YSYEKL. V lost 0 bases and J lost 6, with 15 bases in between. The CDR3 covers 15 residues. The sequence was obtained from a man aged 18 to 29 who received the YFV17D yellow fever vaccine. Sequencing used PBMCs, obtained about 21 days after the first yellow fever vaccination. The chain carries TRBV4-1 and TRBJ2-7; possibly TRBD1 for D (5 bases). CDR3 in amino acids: CASSQEEMAGLEQYF. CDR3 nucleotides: TGCGCCAGCAGCCAAGAGGAAATGGCAGGGCTCGAGCAGTACTTC.